The 30 T cell receptor beta chains below were found in one sample sequenced in a study of blood T cell repertoires in COVID-19. Assay: immunoSEQ multiplex PCR; the TCRdb copy retains only in-frame clones and omits some. Of about 50,000 clones listed, approximately 87% were seen once; the top ten hold approximately 16%. Sequencing input: peripheral blood. Source of these receptors: a human donor in a cohort sampled during active COVID-19.

The rearrangement joins TRBV21-1 to TRBJ1-1. TRBV21-1 is a listed pseudogene. CDR3 length equals 13 residues. Written as DNA, the CDR3 is TGTGCCAGCAGCAAATACGGGAACACTGAAGCTTTCTTT. Translation: CASSKYGNTEAFF.

This chain connects TRBV2 to TRBJ2-7, with a weak D call TRBD2 (6 bases). V lost 4 bases and J 6 bases, leaving 13 bases between the germline ends. CDR3 length: 13 amino acids. Germline V lookup: CDR1 SNHLY, CDR2 FYNNEI. For the CDR3, the DNA is TGTGCCAGCAGTGTAGATTTGGGGGGCGAGCAGTACTTC. This encodes CASSVDLGGEQYF.

This CDR3 is CASSNGQGGYEQYF. In nucleotides, the CDR3 is TGTGCCAGCAGTAACGGACAGGGTGGGTACGAGCAGTACTTC. The chain employs TRBV6-6 and TRBJ2-7, with 8 bases that match TRBD1. V lost 5 bases, J lost 4 bases, and 7 bases stayed unmatched. CDR3 size: 14 residues. Germline V lookup: CDR1 MNHNY, CDR2 SVGAGI (reference sequence).

V is TRBV5-4 and J is TRBJ2-7; a possible D gene is TRBD2 (6 bases). V gave up 4 bases and J gave up 5 bases, with 16 bases separating them. The CDR3 is 14 residues long. Germline lookup yields CDR1 SGHNT and CDR2 YYREEE (reference sequence). The CDR3 sequence is CASSDNGRDHEQYF. In nucleotides, the CDR3 is TGTGCCAGCAGCGATAACGGGAGAGACCACGAGCAGTACTTC.

The CDR3 sequence: CASSKKTGREHFQPANVLTF. Written as DNA, the CDR3 is TGTGCCAGCAGCAAAAAAACTGGACGGGAACACTTCCAGCCAGCCAACGTCCTGACTTTC. This chain joins TRBV21-1 and TRBJ2-6; the table's D call, TRBD2, has no DNA check behind it. TRBV21-1 is a recognized pseudogene. The CDR3 contains 20 residues.

This chain joins TRBV27 and TRBJ1-1, with TRBD1 matching 7 bases. The CDR3 consists of 15 residues. Germline V gene sequence: CDR1 MNHEY, CDR2 SMNVEV (reference sequence). The V gene end was trimmed by 5 bases and the J gene end by 1 base; junction bases not matched to a gene: 7. The CDR3 sequence is CASSQDRRGNTEAFF. CDR3 bases: TGTGCCAGCAGTCAGGACAGGCGGGGGAACACTGAAGCTTTCTTT.

The chain couples TRBV10-3 to TRBJ2-1, with 8 bases aligning to TRBD2. Germline V gives CDR1 ENHRY, CDR2 SYGVKD. J gave up 0 bases and V 5 bases, and 15 bases lay outside the gene matches. The CDR3 runs to 19 residues. CDR3 nucleotides: TGTGCCATCAGTATCCGGGGACTAGAGAATACAACCTCCTACAATGAGCAGTTCTTC. It encodes CAISIRGLENTTSYNEQFF.

The chain uses TRBV2 and TRBJ1-6; 11 nucleotides align to TRBD1. This CDR3 is 15 amino acids long. Germline V gene data show CDR1 as SNHLY and CDR2 as FYNNEI. J gave up 7 bases and V 6 bases, and 5 bases lay outside the gene matches. In nucleotides, the CDR3 is TGTGCCAGCAGACGGGACAGGGGGGCCAATTCACCCCTCCACTTT. Encoded protein: CASRRDRGANSPLHF.

This sequence joins TRBV28 and TRBJ2-7; 8 positions match TRBD1. The CDR3 sequence is 15 residues long. V gave up 5 bases and J gave up 0 bases; unmatched junction bases: 6. Germline CDR1 MDHEN, CDR2 SYDVKM. In DNA, the CDR3 is TGTGCCAGCAGTAGATCCGGGACAGGCTCCTACGAGCAGTACTTC. It encodes CASSRSGTGSYEQYF.

V gene TRBV5-6 combines with J gene TRBJ2-7; 7 bases agree with TRBD2. Per the germline V gene, CDR1 is SGHDT and CDR2 is YYEEEE. Germline trimming cut 5 bases from V and 3 bases from J; bases unmatched to any gene: 17. The CDR3 sequence is 17 residues long. The CDR3 sequence is CASSGGWPGLQLYEQYF. As DNA, the CDR3 is TGTGCCAGCAGTGGGGGATGGCCGGGACTACAACTCTACGAGCAGTACTTC.

This clone showed up just once. The V call is TRBV10-3, the J call TRBJ1-1, with 7 bases that match TRBD1. V was clipped by 5 bases and J by 1 base; unmatched bases: 4. The germline CDR1 and CDR2 sequences are ENHRY and SYGVKD. The CDR3 contains 14 residues. DNA for the CDR3: TGTGCCATCAGTCGACAGGGTACGAACACTGAAGCTTTCTTT. This translates into CAISRQGTNTEAFF.

This clone came up once. The chain uses TRBV9 and TRBJ1-1; a weak D match, TRBD1 (6 bases). The CDR3 totals 13 residues. Germline V gene sequence: CDR1 SGDLS, CDR2 YYNGEE. Trimming stripped 5 bases from V and 1 base from J, with 9 bases between. The CDR3 DNA reads TGTGCCAGCAGGACAGGAGAGAACACTGAAGCTTTCTTT. It codes for CASRTGENTEAFF. Full variable domain (missing parts from reference TRBV9 and TRBJ1-1): DSGVTQTPKHLITATGQRVTLRCSPRSGDLSVYWYQQSLDQGLQFLIQYYNGEERAKGNILERFSAQQFPDLHSELNLSSLELGDSALYFCASRTGENTEAFFGQGTRLTVV.

The genes are TRBV9 and TRBJ2-5; 10 nucleotides agree with TRBD2. The V segment lost 0 bases and the J segment 4 bases; nucleotides outside the gene matches: 6. The CDR3 runs to 16 residues. Germline lookup yields CDR1 SGDLS and CDR2 YYNGEE. The DNA of the CDR3 is TGTGCCAGCAGCGTAGCGGTAGCGGGGGGACTAGAGACCCAGTACTTC. As protein: CASSVAVAGGLETQYF.

The rearrangement links TRBV21-1 to TRBJ2-7; TRBD2 was called by the table and not checked on the DNA. TRBV21-1 is designated a pseudogene. The CDR3 length is 15 residues. CDR3 coding DNA: TGTGCCAGCAGCAAAGTAGCGGGAACGTTCCACGAGCAGTACTTC. Translated, it gives CASSKVAGTFHEQYF.

The table lists this clone with a count of one. The V call is TRBV3-1 (or the pseudogene TRBV3-2), the J call TRBJ1-6; 7 bases align to TRBD1. CDR1 LGHDT and CDR2 YNNKEL come from the germline V gene (reference sequence). CDR3 length: 18 residues. The trim removed 2 bases at V and 1 base at J, leaving 8 bases unmatched. The CDR3 region is CASSQQGELGSYNSPLHF. The CDR3 region has the DNA TGTGCCAGCAGCCAACAGGGGGAATTGGGGTCCTATAATTCACCCCTCCACTTT.

This sequence joins TRBV2 and TRBJ2-7; 10 bases are a match to TRBD1. V shed 4 bases and J 5 bases; nucleotides not matched to a gene: 8. Germline values: CDR1 SNHLY, CDR2 FYNNEI. The CDR3 loop spans 15 amino acids. The CDR3 region is CASSAWTGGYNEQYF. DNA of the CDR3: TGTGCCAGCAGTGCCTGGACAGGGGGTTACAACGAGCAGTACTTC. The whole variable domain, remainder taken from reference TRBV2 and TRBJ2-7, is EPEVTQTPSHQVTQMGQEVILRCVPISNHLYFYWYRQILGQKVEFLVSFYNNEISEKSEIFDDQFSVERPDGSNFTLKIRSTKLEDSAMYFCASSAWTGGYNEQYFGPGTRLTVT.

Here the CDR3 DNA reads TGTGCCAGCAGCTTCGGGGGGCTTGGAAACACCATATATTTT. Its protein product is CASSFGGLGNTIYF. The rearrangement uses TRBV7-2 and TRBJ1-3; D is possibly TRBD1 (6 bases). Deletions cut 3 bases from V and 3 bases from J, with 9 bases between. CDR1 and CDR2 (germline): SGHTA, FQGNSA. The CDR3 sequence is 14 residues long.

J is TRBJ2-5 and V is TRBV19; TRBD2 agrees at 10 bases. Germline V gene sequence: CDR1 LNHDA, CDR2 SQIVND (reference sequence). The junction had 6 bases not matched to a gene; V was cut back by 5 bases and J by 9 bases. There are 13 residues in the CDR3. The CDR3 nucleotides are TGTGCCAGTAGTCCGAGTAGCGGGAGGTCCCAGTACTTC. Translating gives CASSPSSGRSQYF.

The rearrangement uses TRBV3-1 (or the pseudogene TRBV3-2) and TRBJ2-7, with 12 bases identical to TRBD2. The V and J ends lost 1 base and 3 bases, in that order; junction bases with no gene match: 1. Germline CDR1 reads LGHDT; CDR2 reads YNNKEL (reference sequence). The CDR3 has 15 amino acids. CDR3 loop: CASSQGLAGVYEQYF. DNA for the CDR3: TGTGCCAGCAGCCAAGGACTAGCGGGGGTCTACGAGCAGTACTTC.

The chain has TRBV7-6 and TRBJ2-1; 8 nucleotides match TRBD1. The V segment lost 3 bases and the J segment 6 bases; nucleotides outside the gene matches: 4. This CDR3 region has 14 residues. Looked up from germline, CDR1 is SGHVS and CDR2 is FNYEAQ. The CDR3, as DNA: TGTGCCAGCAGCTTTAGAACAGGGGGCAATGAGCAGTTCTTC. Translating it yields CASSFRTGGNEQFF.

The V gene is TRBV13, the J gene TRBJ2-1, with 11 bases identical to TRBD1. V lost 0 bases to trimming and J lost 6 bases; unmatched junction nucleotides: 7. Germline lookup yields CDR1 PRHDT and CDR2 FYEKMQ (reference sequence). This CDR3 comprises 17 residues. The CDR3 protein is CASSLGTGQGVGNEQFF. CDR3 DNA: TGTGCCAGCAGCTTAGGTACGGGACAGGGGGTAGGCAATGAGCAGTTCTTC.

The chain combines TRBV5-5 with TRBJ2-7; 13 bases align to TRBD2. The CDR3 runs to 20 residues. V lost 3 bases to trimming and J lost 1 base; unmatched junction nucleotides: 16. Germline assignment: CDR1 SGHKS and CDR2 YYEKEE (reference sequence). The chain's CDR3 is CASSSRTTSGGAVGSYEQYF. CDR3 sequence (DNA): TGTGCCAGCAGCTCCCGGACTACTAGCGGGGGGGCCGTTGGATCCTACGAGCAGTACTTC.

In this sample, this clone is medium-sized (0.01 to 0.1%). This sequence joins TRBV12-1 and TRBJ2-7; TRBD1 was called by the table and not checked on the DNA. TRBV12-1 is an annotated pseudogene. The CDR3 has 13 residues. The CDR3 DNA is TGTGCCGGATGTGAAACAGGGGAAGGCGAGCAGTACTTC. Protein: CAGCETGEGEQYF.

The V gene is TRBV7-7, the J gene TRBJ2-7, with 9 bases matching TRBD1. V lost 5 bases to trimming and J lost 5 bases; unmatched junction nucleotides: 4. Germline CDR1 SSHAT, CDR2 FNYEAQ (reference sequence). The CDR3 totals 13 residues. CDR3: CASSRRQGDEQYF. CDR3 bases: TGTGCCAGCAGCCGCAGACAGGGGGACGAGCAGTACTTC.

The genes are TRBV15 and TRBJ1-6; 7 nucleotides match TRBD1. This CDR3 spans 16 amino acids. The ends lost 1 base at V and 6 bases at J; junction bases unmatched: 6. Looked up from germline, CDR1 is LNHNV and CDR2 is YYDKDF (reference sequence). CDR3 DNA: TGTGCCACCAGCAGAGCTAGGACAGGACCTAATTCACCCCTCCACTTT. It translates to CATSRARTGPNSPLHF.

The chain couples TRBV9 to TRBJ1-5; maybe TRBD1 (5 bases). The germline gives CDR1 SGDLS, CDR2 YYNGEE. The CDR3 spans 15 residues. Trimming cost V 4 bases and J 5 bases, with 16 bases left between them. CDR3 DNA sequence: TGTGCCAGCAGCCCACGCCCGGACAATGATCAGCCCCAGCATTTT. It codes for CASSPRPDNDQPQHF. The full variable domain, in which reference TRBV9 and TRBJ1-5 provide the parts outside the CDR3, is DSGVTQTPKHLITATGQRVTLRCSPRSGDLSVYWYQQSLDQGLQFLIQYYNGEERAKGNILERFSAQQFPDLHSELNLSSLELGDSALYFCASSPRPDNDQPQHFGDGTRLSIL.

This chain joins TRBV7-2 and TRBJ2-7; 11 nucleotides align to TRBD2. The CDR3 length is 17 residues. Germline V CDR1 and CDR2: SGHTA, FQGNSA. Trimming removed 5 bases from V and 2 bases from J; junction bases left unmatched: 11. In DNA, the CDR3 is TGTGCCAGCAGCCTCCAGGGAGAGGGACTAGCGGCCTACGAGCAGTACTTC. It is translated as CASSLQGEGLAAYEQYF.

The genes are TRBV5-1 and TRBJ2-2; D possibly corresponds to TRBD2 (5 bases). V gave up 1 base and J gave up 4 bases, with 11 bases separating them. Germline CDR1 and CDR2: SGHRS and YFSETQ. This CDR3 comprises 15 residues. For the CDR3, the DNA is TGCGCCAGCAGCTTGTCGTCGGGATTCACCGGGGAGCTGTTTTTT. Translation gives CASSLSSGFTGELFF.

The rearrangement joins TRBV7-2 to TRBJ2-7, with 7 bases identical to TRBD2. This CDR3 contains 15 residues. Germline V CDR1 and CDR2: SGHTA, FQGNSA. The V gene end was trimmed by 2 bases and the J gene end by 0 bases; junction bases not matched to a gene: 4. The chain's CDR3 is CASSLLGGTSYEQYF. The CDR3 region has the DNA TGTGCCAGCAGCTTATTGGGGGGGACCTCCTACGAGCAGTACTTC. The whole variable domain, filled in from reference TRBV7-2 and TRBJ2-7, reads GAGVSQSPSNKVTEKGKDVELRCDPISGHTALYWYRQSLGQGLEFLIYFQGNSAPDKSGLPSDRFSAERTGGSVSTLTIQRTQQEDSAVYLCASSLLGGTSYEQYFGPGTRLTVT.

The rearrangement links TRBV15 to TRBJ2-5; D possibly corresponds to TRBD1 (6 bases). The CDR3 runs to 14 residues. CDR1 is LNHNV, CDR2 YYDKDF, per germline (reference sequence). V was shortened by 1 base and J by 3 bases, with 9 bases between the two germline ends. The CDR3 region is CATSRGRTEETQYF. The CDR3 DNA follows: TGTGCCACCAGCAGAGGGCGGACAGAAGAGACCCAGTACTTC.